The 23 T cell receptor beta chains reported below all come from one sample, sequenced in a study of molecular identifiers for immune sequencing clone quantification. TCRdb analysed the PCR reads with MiXCR anew, one entry per CDR3 protein. The sample holds roughly 86,000 distinct CDR3 sequences, around 19% seen once. Sequencing input: naive CD8+ T cells from blood, with Jurkat cell RNA spiked in. Stated subset: FACS-sorted CD8+CD4-CCR7+CD45RA+ naive T cells. The origin of the receptors is a human donor in good health. Some libraries in this study had Jurkat cell RNA spiked in.

This clonotype was picked up many times. The chain combines TRBV5-6 with TRBJ2-1, with D perhaps given as TRBD1 or TRBD2 (5 bases each). The CDR3 contains 17 residues. The V gene's germline CDR1 is SGHDT and CDR2 YYEEEE. The germline V and J ends were trimmed by 3 bases and 7 bases, with 23 bases remaining between them. This chain's CDR3 is CASSSGGGAPYPNEQFF. CDR3 nucleotide sequence: TGTGCCAGCAGCTCTGGAGGTGGGGCCCCCTACCCGAATGAGCAGTTCTTC.

This clonotype appeared many times. The genes are TRBV7-9 and TRBJ2-7; D is unclear. V was cut by 5 bases and J by 5 bases, with 10 bases left in between. There are 12 residues in the CDR3. CDR1 is SEHNR and CDR2 is FQNEAQ in the germline V gene (reference sequence). The CDR3 DNA sequence: TGTGCCAGCAGCCTCAACCAACACGAGCAGTACTTC. It is translated as CASSLNQHEQYF.

Comments on this clonotype: One end of the junction varies from germline; a read error may be responsible. The chain is built from TRBV4-1 and TRBJ1-5, with D tentatively TRBD1 (6 bases). The CDR3 is 17 residues long. From germline, CDR1 is MGHRA and CDR2 YSYEKL. The CDR3 DNA is TGCGCCTGCAGAGATTGGCATGAGGGGGGTTACAACCAGCCCCAGCATTTT. This sequence encodes CACRDWHEGGYNQPQHF.

This clonotype appeared many times. Here the CDR3 reads CASSQDPPDRVGSSIQYF. Here the CDR3 DNA reads TGCGCCAGCAGCCAAGATCCCCCTGACAGGGTTGGGTCATCCATTCAGTACTTC. The chain carries TRBV4-1 and TRBJ2-4; 7 bases are shared with TRBD1. V shed 0 bases and J 9 bases; nucleotides not matched to a gene: 17. This CDR3 is built from 18 residues. Germline values: CDR1 MGHRA, CDR2 YSYEKL.

As concerns this clonotype: A read error may account for a junction end that differs from germline. The gene calls are TRBV11-2 and TRBJ1-1, with unresolved D. Looked up from germline, CDR1 is SGHAT and CDR2 is FQNNGV. CDR3 length: 17 amino acids. CDR3 sequence: CTSSLDLFPAGNTEAFF. The CDR3 bases are TGTACCAGCAGCTTAGATCTTTTTCCCGCAGGTAACACTGAAGCTTTCTTT.

Concerning this clonotype itself: A much larger clone lies a single base off, so this may be a read error. The chain uses TRBV12-5 and TRBJ2-2; maybe TRBD2 (5 bases). CDR3 length: 14 amino acids. CDR1 and CDR2 from the germline V gene are LGHNT and FRNRAP. The CDR3 region is CASGQDLRAGELLF. The CDR3 bases are TGTGCTAGTGGCCAGGACCTCCGGGCCGGGGAGCTGCTTTTT.

The sample holds many counts of this clonotype. DNA for the CDR3: TGCGCCAGCAGCTTGCAGGGGCATGACGAGCAGTACTTC. Translated: CASSLQGHDEQYF. The rearrangement uses TRBV5-1 and TRBJ2-7, with D perhaps matching TRBD1 (6 bases). The V end lost 1 base, the J end lost 5 bases, and 10 bases lay between the germline ends. The CDR3 spans 13 residues. Germline-derived CDR1 and CDR2 are SGHRS and YFSETQ.

This clonotype was observed many times. The chain links TRBV27 to TRBJ1-1; D gene uncertain. V lost 2 bases and J 11 bases, leaving 15 bases between the germline ends. The germline CDR1 and CDR2 sequences are MNHEY and SMNVEV (reference sequence). The CDR3 consists of 13 residues. For the CDR3, the DNA is TGTGCCAGCAGTTTAACGGGCCCTACGGGGGCTTTCTTT. Encoded protein: CASSLTGPTGAFF.

This clonotype was detected many times. CDR3 in amino acids: CASTSFDSLNTEAFF. CDR3 bases: TGTGCCAGTACCAGCTTTGACAGCTTGAACACTGAAGCTTTCTTT. The gene calls are TRBV19 and TRBJ1-1; maybe TRBD1 (5 bases). From germline, CDR1 is LNHDA and CDR2 SQIVND (reference sequence). Trimming removed 7 bases at V and 0 bases at J, with 15 bases between. This CDR3 contains 15 residues.

This clonotype was counted many times. The chain has TRBV2 and TRBJ1-1; D unclear. Trimming took off 3 bases at V and 4 bases at J, with 6 bases between the two ends. Per the germline V gene, CDR1 is SNHLY and CDR2 is FYNNEI. CDR3 length: 12 amino acids. The CDR3 sequence is CASSDGLTEAFF. The CDR3 DNA is TGTGCCAGCAGTGACGGGCTCACTGAAGCTTTCTTT.

Ten or more counts support this clonotype. The rearrangement links TRBV2 to TRBJ2-7, with D perhaps being TRBD1 or TRBD2 (5 bases each). The ends were cut back, 10 bases at V and 1 base at J, with 14 bases in the middle. Germline assignment: CDR1 SNHLY and CDR2 FYNNEI. The CDR3 consists of 13 residues. The CDR3 nucleotides read TGTGCCATCGAAGGGGACGTATCCTACGAGCAGTACTTC. Encoded protein: CAIEGDVSYEQYF.

This clonotype was seen at least ten times. The chain links TRBV7-3 to TRBJ1-1; D gene uncertain. Trimming stripped 1 base from V and 5 bases from J, with 17 bases between. The germline CDR1 and CDR2 sequences are SGHTA and FQGTGA. The CDR3 consists of 16 residues. In DNA form, the CDR3 reads TGTGCCAGCAGCTTAATACCCGCCTCACTGGGGACTGAAGCTTTCTTT. It specifies CASSLIPASLGTEAFF.

This clonotype was counted many times. Written as DNA, the CDR3 is TGTGCCAGCAGCTTAGAGGCGGGAGCAGAGACCCAGTACTTC. Its translation is CASSLEAGAETQYF. This chain connects TRBV7-9 to TRBJ2-5, with 7 bases lining up with TRBD2. V lost 1 base and J lost 4; bases outside the gene matches: 3. Germline V gene data show CDR1 as SEHNR and CDR2 as FQNEAQ (reference sequence). This CDR3 has 14 amino acids.

This clonotype has ten or more counts. The chain couples TRBV2 to TRBJ1-4, with D unclear. The V gene lost 0 bases and the J gene lost 10 bases, with 15 bases spanning the gap. Germline CDR1 SNHLY, CDR2 FYNNEI. This CDR3 has 15 amino acids. CDR3 coding DNA: TGTGCCAGCAGTGAAGCGGTCAGTGGAGGCGGAAAACTGTTTTTT. Residues: CASSEAVSGGGKLFF.

This clonotype has only one observation. The conserved phenylalanine or tryptophan is not found at the CDR3 terminus, so this likely reflects a read error. The chain couples TRBV7-6 to TRBJ2-7; TRBD2 matches 9 bases. Germline values: CDR1 SGHVS, CDR2 FNYEAQ. The CDR3 contains 15 residues. The V and J ends lost 5 bases and 6 bases, in that order; junction bases with no gene match: 11. CDR3 residues: CASSQLGGGAGEQYS. Here the CDR3 DNA reads TGTGCCAGCAGCCAGCTCGGCGGGGGGGCGGGCGAGCAGTACTCT.

This clonotype occurred many times. The chain uses TRBV6-5 and TRBJ2-2; 9 bases line up with TRBD2. Trimming cost V 1 base and J 8 bases; bases outside gene matches: 8. This CDR3 region has 16 residues. Germline V gene sequence: CDR1 MNHEY, CDR2 SVGAGI. The CDR3: CASSYYVAGVSGELFF. DNA of the CDR3: TGTGCCAGCAGTTACTATGTAGCGGGAGTATCGGGGGAGCTGTTTTTT.

This clonotype was counted at least ten times. The rearrangement links TRBV27 to TRBJ2-1; 9 bases line up with TRBD1. The CDR3 consists of 16 residues. V dropped 4 bases and J dropped 4; count of bases not matched to a gene: 8. The germline V gene has CDR1 MNHEY and CDR2 SMNVEV (reference sequence). In DNA, the CDR3 is TGTGCCAGCAGTTCCGAGACAGGGGGGTATTACAATGAGCAGTTCTTC. It codes for CASSSETGGYYNEQFF.

This clonotype was detected many times. The chain recombines TRBV7-3 with TRBJ1-1; no clear D. The V end was cut by 4 bases, the J end by 7 bases, with 13 bases between. The CDR3 contains 13 residues. Germline CDR1 reads SGHTA; CDR2 reads FQGTGA. The CDR3 region is CASSSSDQGEAFF. DNA of the CDR3: TGTGCCAGCAGCTCCTCAGACCAAGGTGAAGCTTTCTTT.

This clonotype occurred a few times. The chain couples TRBV15 to TRBJ2-2, with D tentatively TRBD2 (6 bases). Germline V gene lookup returns CDR1 LNHNV and CDR2 YYDKDF (reference sequence). Between the trimmed V and J ends, which lost 3 bases and 3 bases, there was a span of 23 bases. The CDR3 extends over 19 amino acids. The CDR3 reads CATSSTFTKEGRDTGELFF. In nucleotides, the CDR3 is TGTGCCACCAGCAGCACCTTCACGAAGGAGGGCCGCGACACCGGGGAGCTGTTTTTT.

This clonotype was seen ten or more times. DNA of the CDR3: TGTGCCAGCAGCATCCCGTTAGACAGGGCGAACACTGAAGCTTTCTTT. Residues: CASSIPLDRANTEAFF. V is TRBV7-8 and J is TRBJ1-1, with TRBD1 identical over 7 bases. V was clipped by 5 bases and J by 1 base; unmatched bases: 10. Germline V CDR1 and CDR2: SGHVS, FQNEAQ. The CDR3 runs to 16 residues.

This clonotype was counted ten times or more. This chain joins TRBV2 and TRBJ2-5, with D tentatively TRBD1 (5 bases). This CDR3 comprises 15 residues. In germline, CDR1 is SNHLY, CDR2 FYNNEI. V was pared by 4 bases and J by 2 bases, with 14 bases between. The DNA of the CDR3 is TGTGCCAGCAGTGTCGACAGTAACTTACAAGAGACCCAGTACTTC. Translated: CASSVDSNLQETQYF.

This clonotype appeared a few times. The CDR3 sequence is CASSYPFGVGVGGGTDTQYF. The CDR3 nucleotides read TGTGCCAGCAGTTACCCTTTTGGGGTCGGCGTTGGCGGAGGCACAGATACGCAGTATTTT. The J gene is TRBJ2-3, the V gene TRBV6-2 or TRBV6-3, with unresolved D. The CDR3 is 20 amino acids. V lost 2 bases to trimming and J lost 1 base, with 25 bases between them. The germline V gene has CDR1 MNHEY and CDR2 SVGEGT.

This clonotype was counted ten times or more. This rearrangement joins TRBV5-5 to TRBJ1-3, with TRBD1 as a possible D gene (6 bases). Germline CDR1 is SGHKS and CDR2 is YYEKEE (reference sequence). V lost 4 bases to trimming and J lost 0 bases, with 11 bases between them. CDR3 length: 15 amino acids. The CDR3 DNA is TGTGCCAGCAGCCCCGGACAGAGCTCTGGAAACACCATATATTTT. It translates to CASSPGQSSGNTIYF.